This T cell receptor beta chain was recovered during a study of blood T cell repertoires in COVID-19. Study summary: The analysed material was cDNA or gDNA that came from T cells, B-cell-depleted T cells, or PBMCs.

Germline assignment: CDR1 SGHAT and CDR2 FQNNGV. This CDR3 has 18 residues. V was pared by 1 base and J by 0 bases, with 11 bases of the junction left unmatched. In the original processing: Nucleated cell counts were estimated from reference gene primer amplification. Produced via immunoSEQ multiplex PCR; TCRdb's table is partial and in-frame only. V and J calls and clone size are those listed in that table; D and trimming were worked out from the DNA. This table holds under 200,000 clones, roughly 84% found once. The chain joins TRBV11-2 to TRBJ1-2, with 7 bases fitting TRBD1. Material for sequencing was peripheral blood. The TCR originated in a human donor with acute or convalescent COVID-19. The donor label of this sample is uncertain. The CDR3 spells CASSLGVLRDSSNYGYTF. CDR3 in DNA: TGTGCCAGCAGCTTAGGGGTTTTGCGGGACAGCTCTAACTATGGCTACACCTTC. The full variable domain, with the rest looked up from reference TRBV11-2 and TRBJ1-2, is EAGVAQSPRYKIIEKRQSVAFWCNPISGHATLYWYQQILGQGPKLLIQFQNNGVVDDSQLPKDRFSAERLKGVDSTLKIQPAKLEDSAVYLCASSLGVLRDSSNYGYTFGSGTRLTVV.